The next 29 T cell receptor beta chains were all read from a single sample in a study of metastatic and nonmetastatic thyroid tumors. Through MiXCR, TCRdb re-clonotyped the PCR reads. The table records approximately 21,000 clones, over 25% of them present only once. Thyroid surgery was preceded by no treatment in any patient. Specimen: tumor tissue. Source of these receptors: a male donor with papillary thyroid cancer or a benign thyroid nodule (not recorded which). Some clones in this sample may be carry-over from other donors' samples.

This clone is medium-sized within its sample. The CDR3 sequence: CASSLSPGLALSDTQYF. The CDR3, as DNA: TGTGCCAGCAGTTTATCCCCGGGACTAGCGCTTTCAGATACGCAGTATTTT. This chain joins TRBV28 and TRBJ2-3, with 10 bases aligning to TRBD2. This CDR3 has 17 residues. The V and J ends lost 1 base and 4 bases, in that order; junction bases with no gene match: 8. CDR1 and CDR2 (germline): MDHEN, SYDVKM.

Concerning this clone: Just one base apart from a much larger clone, this may be a read error. Other DNA sequences in this specimen translate into the identical CDR3. The chain has TRBV10-3 and TRBJ1-2; TRBD1 might be the D (5 bases). The germline V gene has CDR1 ENHRY and CDR2 SYGVKD. The length of the CDR3 is 16 residues. CDR3 bases: TGTGCCATCAGCGAGTCCCGGGGGGGAAACCCGAATGGCTACACCTTC. Protein sequence: CAISESRGGNPNGYTF.

Turning to this clone: This clone may be a read error of a much larger clone one base away. The CDR3: CVSSPLRETQYF. The CDR3 DNA follows: TGTGTCAGCTCACCGCTTCGAGAGACCCAGTACTTC. The chain recombines TRBV18 with TRBJ2-5, with D uncertain. The CDR3 runs to 12 residues. Germline CDR1 reads KGHSH; CDR2 reads LQKENI.

A few counts support this clone. The chain's CDR3 is CASSSWTGPEEQYF. The CDR3 DNA is TGTGCCAGCAGTTCCTGGACAGGGCCGGAGGAGCAGTACTTC. The V call is TRBV12-3 or TRBV12-4, the J call TRBJ2-7; 8 bases match TRBD1. This CDR3 comprises 14 residues. J lost 7 bases, V lost 4 bases, and 9 bases had no gene match.

CDR3 sequence: CASRTSGSADTQYF. The CDR3 DNA is TGTGCCAGCAGAACTAGCGGGAGCGCAGATACGCAGTATTTT. J is TRBJ2-3 and V is TRBV12-3 or TRBV12-4, with 11 bases identical to TRBD2. The trim removed 6 bases at V and 4 bases at J, leaving 3 bases unmatched. The CDR3 has 14 residues.

The chain links TRBV5-1 to TRBJ2-1; 12 bases align to TRBD2. Germline CDR1 reads SGHRS; CDR2 reads YFSETQ. V lost 7 bases, J lost 8 bases, and 7 bases stayed unmatched. The CDR3 is 14 amino acids. The DNA for the CDR3 is TGCGCCAGCGGACTAGCGGGGACGATGGATGAGCAGTTCTTC. As protein: CASGLAGTMDEQFF.

The chain employs TRBV27 and TRBJ1-5; D not resolved. Germline loops: CDR1 MNHEY, CDR2 SMNVEV (reference sequence). CDR3 length: 14 amino acids. V shed 6 bases and J shed 2 bases, with 11 bases lying between them. CDR3 coding DNA: TGTGCCAGCAGCCCTCGAGGGCGCAATCAGCCCCAGCATTTT. Protein product: CASSPRGRNQPQHF.

Many counts were recorded for this clone. The chain carries TRBV3-1 and TRBJ2-7, with a weak D call TRBD1 (6 bases). The germline V gene has CDR1 LGHDT and CDR2 YNNKEL (reference sequence). V was pared by 3 bases and J by 4 bases, with 13 bases between. The CDR3 covers 14 residues. The CDR3 DNA sequence: TGTGCCAGCAGCCACATGGGGGCCCAATACGAGCAGTACTTC. Its protein product is CASSHMGAQYEQYF.

This clone was seen a few times. V gene TRBV2 combines with J gene TRBJ1-3, with 7 nucleotides matching TRBD1. This CDR3 has 13 amino acids. Germline assignment: CDR1 SNHLY and CDR2 FYNNEI. J gave up 9 bases and V 6 bases, and 8 bases lay outside the gene matches. The DNA of the CDR3 is TGTGCCAGCAGAGAGGGGGCGGATCGCACCATATATTTT. This encodes CASREGADRTIYF. Full variable domain (outside the CDR3, taken from reference TRBV2 and TRBJ1-3): EPEVTQTPSHQVTQMGQEVILRCVPISNHLYFYWYRQILGQKVEFLVSFYNNEISEKSEIFDDQFSVERPDGSNFTLKIRSTKLEDSAMYFCASREGADRTIYFGEGSWLTVV.

This rearrangement joins TRBV10-3 to TRBJ2-3; unclear D gene. Germline V gene sequence: CDR1 ENHRY, CDR2 SYGVKD. V was shortened by 3 bases and J by 6 bases, with 4 bases between the two germline ends. This CDR3 is 11 amino acids long. The CDR3 DNA sequence: TGTGCCATCAGTGATACGGATACGCAGTATTTT. Protein: CAISDTDTQYF.

In this sample, this clone turned up once. The germline gene is not matched at one end of the junction; a read error may be the cause. V usage is TRBV7-7 and J usage is TRBJ2-1; perhaps TRBD2 as D (7 bases). This CDR3 spans 15 amino acids. From germline, CDR1 is SSHAT and CDR2 FNYEAQ (reference sequence). The CDR3 here is CASSPGGNAYNEQFF. The CDR3 DNA reads as TGTGCTAGCAGCCCGGGGGGCAACGCGTACAATGAGCAGTTCTTC. Supplemented by reference TRBV7-7 and TRBJ2-1, the full variable domain reads GAGVSQSPRYKVTKRGQDVTLRCDPISSHATLYWYQQALGQGPEFLTYFNYEAQPDKSGLPSDRFSAERPEGSISTLTIQRTEQRDSAMYRCASSPGGNAYNEQFFGPGTRLTVL.

This CDR3 reads CASSPPTGLGEQYF. CDR3 coding DNA: TGTGCCAGCTCACCACCGACAGGGTTAGGCGAGCAGTACTTC. J is TRBJ2-7 and V is TRBV18, with 7 positions matching TRBD1. V shed 0 bases and J 6 bases; nucleotides not matched to a gene: 5. CDR1 KGHSH and CDR2 LQKENI come from the germline V gene. The CDR3 consists of 14 residues.

This chain links TRBV6-1 with TRBJ1-5; perhaps TRBD1 as D (5 bases). V shed 6 bases and J shed 7 bases, with 13 bases lying between them. In germline, CDR1 is MNHNS, CDR2 SASEGT. This CDR3 has 13 amino acids. DNA for the CDR3: TGTGCCAGCAGAAGCAGGGTGGGCCAGCCCCAGCATTTT. Residues: CASRSRVGQPQHF.

This clone has more than one count but fewer than ten. The chain links TRBV18 to TRBJ1-5, with D unresolved. Trimming pared 2 bases from V and 7 bases from J, leaving 9 bases between. The CDR3 contains 13 residues. Germline V gives CDR1 KGHSH, CDR2 LQKENI. The chain's CDR3 is CASSPGVGQPQHF. DNA for the CDR3: TGTGCCAGCTCACCAGGGGTTGGGCAGCCCCAGCATTTT.

This clone came up a few times. The chain's CDR3 is CASRLAGDTGELFF. The CDR3 bases are TGTGCCAGCAGGTTAGCGGGGGACACCGGGGAGCTGTTTTTT. The rearrangement joins TRBV2 to TRBJ2-2; 9 bases line up with TRBD2. V lost 6 bases, J lost 3 bases, and 2 bases stayed unmatched. Germline loops: CDR1 SNHLY, CDR2 FYNNEI. The CDR3 sequence is 14 residues long.

This clone has ten or more counts. The chain is built from TRBV4-1 and TRBJ1-1; D perhaps matches TRBD1 (6 bases). The CDR3 length is 14 residues. V was clipped by 8 bases and J by 0 bases, with 13 bases between them. Germline V gene lookup returns CDR1 MGHRA and CDR2 YSYEKL. The CDR3 is CASRGRTVNTEAFF. CDR3 DNA sequence: TGCGCCAGCCGGGGGCGGACAGTGAACACTGAAGCTTTCTTT.

In its sample, this clone ranks as medium-sized. The chain employs TRBV30 and TRBJ1-2; D unclear. Looked up from germline, CDR1 is GTSNPN and CDR2 is SVGIG (reference sequence). The CDR3 has 12 amino acids. The ends were cut back, 0 bases at V and 7 bases at J, with 9 bases in the middle. CDR3 bases: TGTGCCTGGAGTGTAAAGTACGGTGGCTACACCTTC. This sequence encodes CAWSVKYGGYTF.

CDR3 region: CASSLAGGRPGELFF. DNA for the CDR3: TGTGCCAGCAGTCTAGCGGGAGGAAGGCCCGGGGAGCTGTTTTTT. The chain recombines TRBV2 with TRBJ2-2, with 11 bases lining up with TRBD2. J was trimmed by 6 bases and V by 5 bases; bases with no gene match: 5. The CDR3 has 15 residues. The V gene's germline CDR1 is SNHLY and CDR2 FYNNEI.

At least ten counts were recorded for this clone. A read error may produce the germline difference seen at one junction end. The chain joins TRBV4-1 to TRBJ2-7; D possibly matches TRBD1 or TRBD2 (5 bases each). The CDR3 covers 14 residues. Germline loops: CDR1 MGHRA, CDR2 YSYEKL. The CDR3 bases are TGCGCCAGCAGCCAAGAACGGGGCAGGACTCTTTACGACTTC. Protein sequence: CASSQERGRTLYDF.

This clone was detected only a few times. The CDR3 nucleotides are TGTGCCAGCAGCCCCTTCAGCGGGTCCAATAATTCACCCCTCCACTTT. Translation: CASSPFSGSNNSPLHF. The chain joins TRBV28 to TRBJ1-6; D remains ambiguous. Germline-derived CDR1 and CDR2 are MDHEN and SYDVKM. Trimming stripped 6 bases from V and 5 bases from J, with 17 bases between. The CDR3 has 16 amino acids.

By proportion, this clone is medium-sized (0.01 to 0.1%). J is TRBJ2-7 and V is TRBV6-1; D gene ambiguous. Trimming shortened V by 6 bases and J by 4 bases, and 4 bases separated the two germline ends. CDR1 is MNHNS and CDR2 is SASEGT in the germline V gene. The CDR3 is 10 residues long. The CDR3 loop reads CASSEYEQYF. CDR3 coding DNA: TGTGCCAGCAGCGAGTACGAGCAGTACTTC.

This chain connects TRBV27 to TRBJ2-1; TRBD1 agrees at 9 bases. Germline assignment: CDR1 MNHEY and CDR2 SMNVEV (reference sequence). With V trimmed by 6 bases and J by 3 bases, 9 bases remained unmatched. The CDR3 is made up of 16 amino acids. CDR3 region: CASSPTGGGNYNEQFF. In DNA form, the CDR3 reads TGTGCCAGCAGCCCGACAGGGGGTGGAAACTACAATGAGCAGTTCTTC.

This clone was observed a few times. The J gene is TRBJ1-1, the V gene TRBV15; no clear D gene. CDR3 size: 15 residues. The germline CDR1 and CDR2 sequences are LNHNV and YYDKDF (reference sequence). Trimming removed 2 bases from V and 6 bases from J, with 16 bases in between. The DNA for the CDR3 is TGTGCCACCAGCAGAACCAGGACGGACCTGGCTGAAGCTTTCTTT. Residues: CATSRTRTDLAEAFF.

The table lists this clone with a few counts. It may be a read error: a sequence one base away is much more abundant. The chain has TRBV20-1 and TRBJ1-1, with TRBD1 as a possible D gene (5 bases). This CDR3 comprises 15 residues. Trimming took off 3 bases at V and 0 bases at J, with 14 bases between the two ends. Germline V gene data show CDR1 as DFQATT and CDR2 as SNEGSKA (reference sequence). The CDR3 loop is CSASALQEMNTEAFF. Here the CDR3 DNA reads TGCAGTGCTAGTGCCTTACAGGAGATGAACACTGAAGCTTTCTTT.

Comment on this clone: A junction boundary mismatches the germline segment, possibly from a read error. V and J are TRBV14 and TRBJ2-1, with unresolved D. This CDR3 region has 12 residues. Germline CDR1 and CDR2: SGHDN and FVKESK. DNA of the CDR3: TGTGCCAGCAGCGAAGACTACAATGAGCAGTTCTTC. Encoded protein: CASSEDYNEQFF. Full variable domain (outside the CDR3, taken from reference TRBV14 and TRBJ2-1): EAGVTQFPSHSVIEKGQTVTLRCDPISGHDNLYWYRRVMGKEIKFLLHFVKESKQDESGMPNNRFLAERTGGTYSTLKVQPAELEDSGVYFCASSEDYNEQFFGPGTRLTVL.

The CDR3 DNA is TGCAGTGCCAAGGCGGGACAGGGGACCCGTTACGAGCAGTACTTC. Residues: CSAKAGQGTRYEQYF. The chain links TRBV20-1 to TRBJ2-7; the match to TRBD1 covers 10 bases. CDR3 length: 15 residues. CDR1 is DFQATT and CDR2 is SNEGSKA in the germline V gene (reference sequence). With 6 bases clipped from V and 4 bases from J, the junction kept 12 bases outside the gene matches.

This clone appeared once. The V and J genes are TRBV30 and TRBJ1-2; D uncertain. The V end lost 4 bases, the J end lost 2 bases, and 14 bases lay between the germline ends. CDR1 and CDR2 from the germline V gene are GTSNPN and SVGIG (reference sequence). The CDR3 covers 14 residues. CDR3 in DNA: TGTGCCTGGAAGGCCGGTCCGGGCAACTATGGCTACACCTTC. Translating it yields CAWKAGPGNYGYTF.

This clone has a handful of counts. The rearrangement uses TRBV6-1 and TRBJ2-7; TRBD2 is a possible D gene (6 bases). Germline CDR1 reads MNHNS; CDR2 reads SASEGT. This CDR3 comprises 15 residues. V gave up 7 bases and J gave up 2 bases, with 18 bases separating them. The CDR3 coding sequence is TGTGCCAGCAATTCTATCCGGGACTCCCCCTACGAGCAGTACTTC. As protein: CASNSIRDSPYEQYF.

This clone was seen only once. The rearrangement joins TRBV19 to TRBJ1-1; perhaps TRBD1 as D (6 bases). This CDR3 region has 14 residues. Looked up from germline, CDR1 is LNHDA and CDR2 is SQIVND (reference sequence). V shed 3 bases and J shed 1 base, with 9 bases lying between them. The CDR3 bases are TGTGCCAGTAGTATCCGACAGGCGAACACTGAAGCTTTCTTT. Translation: CASSIRQANTEAFF.